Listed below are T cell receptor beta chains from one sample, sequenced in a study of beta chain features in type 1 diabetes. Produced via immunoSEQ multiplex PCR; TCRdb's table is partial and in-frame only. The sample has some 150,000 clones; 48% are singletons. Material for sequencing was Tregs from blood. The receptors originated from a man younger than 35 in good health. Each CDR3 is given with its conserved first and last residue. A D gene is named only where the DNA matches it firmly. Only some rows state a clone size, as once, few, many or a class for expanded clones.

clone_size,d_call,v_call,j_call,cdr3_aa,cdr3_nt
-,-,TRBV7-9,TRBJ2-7,CASSLSRGSYEQYF,TGTGCCAGCAGCTTAAGCAGGGGATCCTACGAGCAGTACTTC
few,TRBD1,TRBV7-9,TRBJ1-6,CASSLGGTGNSPLHF,TGTGCCAGCAGCTTAGGGGGGACAGGGAACTCACCCCTCCACTTT
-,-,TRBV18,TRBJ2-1,CASSYGYTSYNEQFF,TGTGCCAGCTCCTACGGGTATACCTCCTACAATGAGCAGTTCTTC
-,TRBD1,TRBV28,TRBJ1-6,CASSLADRGYNSPLHF,TGTGCCAGCAGTTTGGCGGACAGGGGCTATAATTCACCCCTCCACTTT
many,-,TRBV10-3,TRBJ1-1,CAISVNGDSMNTEAFF,TGTGCCATCAGTGTTAATGGCGACTCTATGAACACTGAAGCTTTCTTT
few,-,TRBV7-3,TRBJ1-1,CASAISGNTEAFF,TGTGCCAGCGCCATTTCGGGGAACACTGAAGCTTTCTTT
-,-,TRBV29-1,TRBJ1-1,CSVEDRAMNTEAFF,TGCAGCGTTGAAGATCGAGCTATGAACACTGAAGCTTTCTTT
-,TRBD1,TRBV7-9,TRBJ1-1,CASSSRTGYAEAFF,TGTGCCAGCAGCTCCAGGACAGGGTACGCTGAAGCTTTCTTT
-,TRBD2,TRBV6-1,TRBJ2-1,CASSGLAAYNEQFF,TGTGCCAGCAGTGGGCTAGCGGCCTACAATGAGCAGTTCTTC
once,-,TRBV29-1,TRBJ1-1,CSVQIPGKTEAFF,TGCAGCGTCCAAATTCCCGGGAAAACTGAAGCTTTCTTT
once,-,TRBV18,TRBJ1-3,CASSPGGGGNTIYF,TGTGCCAGCTCACCAGGAGGAGGCGGAAACACCATATATTTT
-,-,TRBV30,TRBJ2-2,CAWSGPSGTTGELFF,TGTGCCTGGAGTGGGCCCTCCGGGACAACCGGGGAGCTGTTTTTT
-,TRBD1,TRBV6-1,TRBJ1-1,CASSVTGGDTEAFF,TGTGCCAGCAGTGTTACAGGGGGGGACACTGAAGCTTTCTTT
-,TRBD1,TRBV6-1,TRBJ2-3,CASSARQGGTDTQYF,TGTGCCAGCAGTGCCCGACAGGGGGGCACAGATACGCAGTATTTT
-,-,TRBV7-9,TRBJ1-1,CASSLFAVNTEAFF,TGTGCCAGCAGCTTATTTGCAGTGAACACTGAAGCTTTCTTT
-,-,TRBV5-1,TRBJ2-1,CASGHRDAYNEQFF,TGCGCCAGCGGCCACAGGGATGCCTACAATGAGCAGTTCTTC
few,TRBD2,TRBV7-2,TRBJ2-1,CASSLGISGRAPFF,TGTGCCAGCAGCTTAGGTATTAGCGGGAGGGCCCCGTTCTTC
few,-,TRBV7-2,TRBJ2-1,CASSLYRDFPYNEQFF,TGTGCCAGCAGCTTATACCGGGACTTCCCTTACAATGAGCAGTTCTTC
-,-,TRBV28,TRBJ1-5,CASSWGGINQPQHF,TGTGCCAGCAGTTGGGGGGGGATCAATCAGCCCCAGCATTTT
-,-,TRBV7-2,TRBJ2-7,CASSLDATNHYEQYF,TGTGCCAGCAGCTTAGATGCGACTAACCACTACGAGCAGTACTTC
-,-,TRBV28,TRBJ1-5,CASSLSRFQPQHF,TGTGCCAGCAGTTTGTCGAGATTCCAGCCCCAGCATTTT
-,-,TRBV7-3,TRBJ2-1,CASSLAGRVDEQFF,TGTGCCAGCAGCTTAGCGGGACGGGTGGATGAGCAGTTCTTC
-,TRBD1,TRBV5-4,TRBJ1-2,CASSSPGQGEYNGYTF,TGTGCCAGCAGCAGCCCGGGACAGGGGGAATACAATGGCTACACCTTC
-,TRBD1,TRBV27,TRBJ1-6,CASSLRTGRDSPLHF,TGTGCCAGCAGTCTCAGGACAGGACGAGATTCACCCCTCCACTTT
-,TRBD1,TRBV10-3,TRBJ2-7,CAIRSGTGGYEQYF,TGTGCCATCAGGTCCGGGACAGGGGGATACGAGCAGTACTTC
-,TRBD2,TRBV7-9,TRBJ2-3,CASSLAWGRDFFADTQYF,TGTGCCAGCAGCTTAGCATGGGGGAGGGATTTCTTTGCCGATACGCAGTATTTT
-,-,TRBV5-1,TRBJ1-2,CASSLVSGGYGYTF,TGCGCCAGCAGCTTGGTGTCCGGGGGCTATGGCTACACCTTC
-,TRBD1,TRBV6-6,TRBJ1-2,CASRIPGQGKGYTF,TGTGCCAGCAGGATTCCGGGACAGGGAAAAGGCTACACCTTC
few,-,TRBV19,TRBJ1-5,CASSIARGDQPQHF,TGTGCCAGTAGTATAGCACGGGGAGATCAGCCCCAGCATTTT
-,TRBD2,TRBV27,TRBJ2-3,CASRGLVSSDTQYF,TGTGCCAGCAGGGGACTAGTCTCCTCAGATACGCAGTATTTT
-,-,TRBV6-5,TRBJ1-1,CASTGRRGEAFF,TGTGCCAGCACCGGGAGGAGGGGTGAAGCTTTCTTT
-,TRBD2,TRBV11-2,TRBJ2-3,CASSLVPGLAGGSDTQYF,TGTGCCAGCAGCTTAGTTCCGGGACTAGCGGGAGGATCAGATACGCAGTATTTT
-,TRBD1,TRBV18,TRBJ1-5,CASSPTDRGNQPQHF,TGTGCCAGCTCACCGACGGACAGGGGCAATCAGCCCCAGCATTTT
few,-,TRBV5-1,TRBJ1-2,CASSRDNYGYTF,TGCGCCAGCAGTCGGGATAACTATGGCTACACCTTC
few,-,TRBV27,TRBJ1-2,CASTPRLANYGYTF,TGTGCCAGCACTCCCCGACTAGCTAACTATGGCTACACCTTC
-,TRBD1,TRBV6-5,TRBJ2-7,CASSYSGTGSYEQYF,TGTGCCAGCAGTTACTCCGGGACAGGGTCCTACGAGCAGTACTTC
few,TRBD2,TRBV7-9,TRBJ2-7,CASSRRLWVASGSDEQYF,TGTGCCAGCAGCCGCCGGTTGTGGGTGGCTAGCGGGAGCGACGAGCAGTACTTC
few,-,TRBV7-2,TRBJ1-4,CASSLGRLGKLFF,TGTGCCAGCAGCTTAGGCAGACTGGGAAAACTGTTTTTT
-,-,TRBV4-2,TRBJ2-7,CASSQDSAYEQYF,TGTGCCAGCAGCCAAGACTCTGCCTACGAGCAGTACTTC
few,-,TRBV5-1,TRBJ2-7,CASSWTPSSYEQYF,TGCGCCAGCAGCTGGACACCAAGCTCCTACGAGCAGTACTTC
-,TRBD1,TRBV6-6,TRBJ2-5,CASSLGTGPIQETQYF,TGTGCCAGCAGTCTAGGGACAGGGCCCATCCAAGAGACCCAGTACTTC
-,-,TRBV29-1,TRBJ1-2,CSALTQNYGYTF,TGCAGCGCCTTGACACAGAACTATGGCTACACCTTC
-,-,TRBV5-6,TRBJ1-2,CASRTFRETLYGYTF,TGTGCCAGCAGAACCTTCAGGGAAACCCTATATGGCTACACCTTC
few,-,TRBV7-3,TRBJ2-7,CASSLGASYEQYF,TGTGCCAGCAGCTTAGGGGCCTCCTACGAGCAGTACTTC